The 21 T cell receptor beta chains below were found in one sample sequenced in a study of T-cell reconstitution after alpha-beta-depleted transplantation in children. Unique molecular identifiers were built into the TCRbeta library. Each CDR3 protein gets one entry after TCRdb re-called the PCR reads with MiXCR. The data contain about 610,000 distinct CDR3 sequences, over 9.5% of them singletons. Source: PBMCs from the stem cell graft donor, taken from the stem cell graft. These TCRs come from a human donor who donated a stem cell graft to a child with acute myeloid leukemia.

This clonotype was counted only a few times. This chain connects TRBV7-2 to TRBJ2-7, with a tentative D call TRBD1 (6 bases). CDR3 length equals 14 residues. In germline, CDR1 is SGHTA, CDR2 FQGNSA. V was cut by 4 bases and J by 6 bases, with 16 bases left in between. The CDR3 region is CASSSDRRVGEQYF. CDR3 bases: TGTGCCAGCAGCTCCGACAGGCGGGTGGGCGAGCAGTACTTC.

This clonotype was recorded at least ten times. The chain recombines TRBV10-3 with TRBJ2-7; tentatively, D is TRBD1 or TRBD2 (5 bases each). With 5 bases removed from V and 6 bases from J, the gap between germline ends came to 23 bases. This CDR3 spans 16 amino acids. The germline V gene has CDR1 ENHRY and CDR2 SYGVKD. CDR3 DNA sequence: TGTGCCATCAGTAATACCGGGACGGGAACCGGATCCGAGCAGTACTTC. Translating it yields CAISNTGTGTGSEQYF.

This sequence joins TRBV9 and TRBJ2-1; 8 bases map to TRBD1. The CDR3 spans 13 residues. Germline-derived CDR1 and CDR2 are SGDLS and YYNGEE. V was clipped by 6 bases and J by 7 bases; unmatched bases: 6. CDR3 DNA sequence: TGTGCCAGCATCGGTACAGGGGGAAATGAGCAGTTCTTC. Protein product: CASIGTGGNEQFF.

This chain connects TRBV4-2 to TRBJ2-7, with 13 bases identical to TRBD2. Germline-derived CDR1 and CDR2 are LGHNA and YNFKEQ. There are 18 residues in the CDR3. Trimming took 4 bases from V and 1 from J; bases not matched to a gene: 10. The CDR3 nucleotides are TGTGCCAGCAGCCCCCGAGGGACTAGCGGGGCCAATTCCTACGAGCAGTACTTC. Protein: CASSPRGTSGANSYEQYF.

This clonotype has only a few counts. The chain has TRBV11-2 and TRBJ2-1, with 7 bases aligning to TRBD2. From germline, CDR1 is SGHAT and CDR2 FQNNGV. The junction had 4 bases not matched to a gene; V was cut back by 1 base and J by 10 bases. This CDR3 spans 13 amino acids. The CDR3 DNA is TGTGCCAGCAGCTTAGGACTAGCTCGGGAGCAGTTCTTC. It yields the protein CASSLGLAREQFF.

V usage is TRBV4-1 and J usage is TRBJ2-7; 10 nucleotides agree with TRBD2. The germline gives CDR1 MGHRA, CDR2 YSYEKL. Trimming at V came to 0 bases and at J to 4 bases, leaving 12 bases not matched to a gene. This CDR3 has 18 residues. CDR3 DNA sequence: TGCGCCAGCAGCCAAGAGCCGGTGAAGCGGGAGGGCGTGTACGAGCAGTACTTC. Its protein is CASSQEPVKREGVYEQYF.

This clonotype came up many times. V gene TRBV6-2 or TRBV6-3 combines with J gene TRBJ2-3; D is possibly TRBD2 (6 bases). The germline V gene encodes CDR1 MNHEY and CDR2 SVGEGT. The CDR3 is 17 amino acids. Trimming cost V 2 bases and J 2 bases, with 17 bases left between them. CDR3 protein: CASSYLLRGLTTDTQYF. For the CDR3, the DNA is TGTGCCAGCAGTTACCTCTTACGTGGACTAACCACAGATACGCAGTATTTT.

This clonotype came up a few times. V and J are TRBV21-1 and TRBJ2-1; the table calls TRBD2, which could not be checked here. TRBV21-1 is a recognized pseudogene. The CDR3 is 14 amino acids. Here the CDR3 reads CASSSYKKRNEQFF. In DNA form, the CDR3 reads TGTGCCAGCAGCAGCTATAAAAAGCGGAATGAGCAGTTCTTC.

This clonotype was counted between two and nine times. The chain joins TRBV29-1 to TRBJ2-1, with a tentative D call TRBD1 (6 bases). The length of the CDR3 is 15 residues. Trimming took off 6 bases at V and 4 bases at J, with 19 bases between the two ends. Germline V gene lookup returns CDR1 SQVTM and CDR2 ANQGSEA. CDR3 loop: CSVAKDSPKYNEQFF. As DNA, the CDR3 is TGCAGCGTCGCCAAGGACAGTCCTAAATACAATGAGCAGTTCTTC.

As regards this clonotype: The junction departs from germline at one end; a sequencing error may be responsible. This chain links TRBV3-1 with TRBJ1-1; D is perhaps TRBD1 (5 bases). The CDR3 totals 17 residues. Germline-derived CDR1 and CDR2 are LGHDT and YNNKEL (reference sequence). The CDR3 reads CASRQETTGKINTEAFF. In DNA, the CDR3 is TGTGCCAGCAGACAAGAAACAACAGGAAAGATAAACACTGAAGCTTTCTTT.

This clonotype was observed at least ten times. This chain connects TRBV7-9 to TRBJ2-5; the D gene could be TRBD1 or TRBD2 (5 bases each). The germline CDR1 and CDR2 sequences are SEHNR and FQNEAQ (reference sequence). The CDR3 extends over 15 amino acids. The V gene lost 0 bases and the J gene lost 2 bases, with 10 bases spanning the gap. The CDR3 here is CASSLATGGQETQYF. The DNA of the CDR3 is TGTGCCAGCAGCTTAGCAACAGGAGGACAAGAGACCCAGTACTTC.

This clonotype occurred many times. The chain uses TRBV20-1 and TRBJ2-4; TRBD2 agrees at 7 bases. Germline loops: CDR1 DFQATT, CDR2 SNEGSKA (reference sequence). The V segment lost 0 bases and the J segment 3 bases; nucleotides outside the gene matches: 5. CDR3 length: 15 residues. The CDR3 DNA reads as TGCAGTGCTAGAGATCTAGGGGAGGGCAAAAACATTCAGTACTTC. This sequence encodes CSARDLGEGKNIQYF.

The CDR3 protein is CASSYGDSKNTEAFF. The CDR3 bases are TGTGCCAGCAGTTACGGGGACAGCAAAAACACTGAAGCTTTCTTT. The V and J genes are TRBV6-5 and TRBJ1-1, with 7 bases identical to TRBD1. Germline V gene sequence: CDR1 MNHEY, CDR2 SVGAGI. This CDR3 region has 15 residues. Trimming at V came to 2 bases and at J to 2 bases, leaving 5 bases not matched to a gene.

The gene calls are TRBV13 and TRBJ2-3, with 8 bases fitting TRBD2. Germline-derived CDR1 and CDR2 are PRHDT and FYEKMQ (reference sequence). The CDR3 totals 16 residues. V lost 3 bases to trimming and J lost 3 bases; unmatched junction nucleotides: 8. The CDR3, as DNA: TGTGCCAGCAGCTTCCGGCTGGCTAGCGGGACAGATACGCAGTATTTT. This codes for CASSFRLASGTDTQYF.

The J gene is TRBJ2-2, the V gene TRBV20-1; possible D gene TRBD2, 6 bases. Germline values: CDR1 DFQATT, CDR2 SNEGSKA (reference sequence). This CDR3 comprises 13 residues. V lost 3 bases to trimming and J lost 4 bases, with 9 bases between them. The CDR3 sequence is CSARMGGTGELFF. In DNA, the CDR3 is TGCAGTGCTAGGATGGGGGGCACCGGGGAGCTGTTTTTT.

This clonotype has at least ten counts. J is TRBJ2-7 and V is TRBV20-1; 7 nucleotides align to TRBD1. Germline V gives CDR1 DFQATT, CDR2 SNEGSKA (reference sequence). After removal of 3 bases from V and 0 bases from J, the junction contained 8 bases not matched to a gene. This CDR3 region has 15 residues. The CDR3 DNA is TGCAGTGCTAGGGGCATATGGGACAGCTCCTACGAGCAGTACTTC. It is translated as CSARGIWDSSYEQYF.

The rearrangement joins TRBV12-3 or TRBV12-4 to TRBJ2-7; 9 bases fit TRBD2. The V gene end was trimmed by 7 bases and the J gene end by 8 bases; junction bases not matched to a gene: 9. The CDR3 loop spans 13 amino acids. The CDR3 DNA follows: TGTGCCAGCACCCTCGGCGGGGGGGGTAAGCAGTACTTC. Protein sequence: CASTLGGGGKQYF.

As concerns this clonotype: At one of its ends the junction is not consistent with the germline gene, which may arise from a read error. V and J are TRBV6-2 or TRBV6-3 and TRBJ2-7, with 7 nucleotides matching TRBD1. This CDR3 contains 15 residues. Germline loops: CDR1 MNHEY, CDR2 SVGEGT. For the CDR3, the DNA is TGTGCCAGCAGTCTAGCCCAGGGGGTCTCCCACGAGCAGTACTTC. The encoded protein is CASSLAQGVSHEQYF.

Many counts were recorded for this clonotype. The genes are TRBV27 and TRBJ1-5, with D possibly being TRBD1 (5 bases). Germline loops: CDR1 MNHEY, CDR2 SMNVEV (reference sequence). Trimming took 8 bases from V and 2 from J, leaving 19 bases between them. The CDR3 length is 16 residues. Written as DNA, the CDR3 is TGTGCCAGCTCAACCCTGGGGGGATTGGGCAATCAGCCCCAGCATTTT. This sequence encodes CASSTLGGLGNQPQHF.

This chain connects TRBV5-8 to TRBJ1-1, with D maybe TRBD1 (6 bases). V lost 0 bases and J lost 5, with 11 bases in between. Germline-derived CDR1 and CDR2 are SGHTS and YDEGEE. The CDR3 length is 14 residues. The CDR3: CASSLVQGITEAFF. The CDR3 coding sequence is TGTGCCAGCAGCTTGGTGCAGGGGATTACTGAAGCTTTCTTT.

The rearrangement links TRBV27 to TRBJ1-2; D possibly corresponds to TRBD1 (5 bases). Per germline, CDR1 MNHEY and CDR2 SMNVEV (reference sequence). The length of the CDR3 is 15 residues. Trimming removed 5 bases from V and 3 bases from J, with 16 bases in between. The CDR3 sequence: CASSPRAGIHYGYTF. Written as DNA, the CDR3 is TGTGCCAGCAGTCCTAGGGCAGGGATCCACTATGGCTACACCTTC.